These 10 T cell receptor beta chains were sequenced from one sample in a study of human T cells and chemical hapten exposure. TCRdb re-analysed the RACE reads in MiXCR, keeping a single row per CDR3 protein. The sample holds about 47,000 distinct CDR3 sequences; 3.5% to 4% are singletons and the top ten take roughly 5.9%. Time point meaning: healthy volunteer bleed at 6 weeks. Whole blood, unfractionated, served as the material for total RNA extraction. The sample was whole blood. The receptors originated from a human donor in good health. Some clones in this sample may be carry-over from other donors' samples.

The J gene is TRBJ2-1, the V gene TRBV27; D unclear. V gave up 3 bases and J gave up 8 bases, with 17 bases separating them. The CDR3 runs 15 residues. CDR1 is MNHEY, CDR2 SMNVEV, per germline (reference sequence). CDR3 in amino acids: CASSFKGQTLDEQFF. CDR3 nucleotide sequence: TGTGCCAGCAGTTTTAAGGGCCAAACCCTCGATGAGCAGTTCTTC.

The table lists this clonotype with many counts. The genes are TRBV6-5 and TRBJ2-1; 7 bases fit TRBD1. Germline V gene data show CDR1 as MNHEY and CDR2 as SVGAGI. V shed 5 bases and J 0 bases; nucleotides not matched to a gene: 10. CDR3 length: 17 residues. The CDR3 nucleotides are TGTGCCAGCAGTAACCAGGACAGGCCCAGCTCCTACAATGAGCAGTTCTTC. This codes for CASSNQDRPSSYNEQFF.

This clonotype was observed many times. The chain links TRBV6-6 to TRBJ2-5; 7 bases align to TRBD1. The CDR3 is 18 residues long. Per germline, CDR1 MNHNY and CDR2 SVGAGI (reference sequence). Germline trimming cut 6 bases from V and 0 bases from J; bases unmatched to any gene: 16. The CDR3 DNA is TGTGCCAGCAGAGTTAGGGGATCATATGGGACAGACCAAGAGACCCAGTACTTC. Amino acids: CASRVRGSYGTDQETQYF.

This clonotype was counted many times. This chain links TRBV18 with TRBJ1-1; D not certain. Germline CDR1 and CDR2: KGHSH and LQKENI. The germline V and J ends were trimmed by 1 base and 1 base, with 7 bases remaining between them. The CDR3 loop spans 14 amino acids. The CDR3 sequence: CASSPRLENTEAFF. Here the CDR3 DNA reads TGTGCCAGCTCACCACGTTTGGAGAACACTGAAGCTTTCTTT.

This clonotype was picked up many times. The chain links TRBV28 to TRBJ2-5; D may be TRBD1 or TRBD2 (6 bases each). Trimming stripped 3 bases from V and 0 bases from J, with 14 bases between. Germline V gives CDR1 MDHEN, CDR2 SYDVKM. The length of the CDR3 is 16 residues. CDR3 nucleotide sequence: TGTGCCAGCAGTTTGCCGGGGGCAACGTACCAAGAGACCCAGTACTTC. Translated: CASSLPGATYQETQYF.

This chain joins TRBV5-4 and TRBJ1-1; 7 nucleotides match TRBD1. Germline assignment: CDR1 SGHNT and CDR2 YYREEE (reference sequence). CDR3 length equals 15 residues. V lost 4 bases to trimming and J lost 7 bases; unmatched junction nucleotides: 13. CDR3 sequence (DNA): TGTGCCAGCAGCCATAAGGGACAGACGACCATTGAAGCTTTCTTT. Translated, it gives CASSHKGQTTIEAFF.

This clonotype showed up many times. This chain joins TRBV28 and TRBJ2-4, with D uncertain. The CDR3 has 15 amino acids. In germline, CDR1 is MDHEN, CDR2 SYDVKM. The V end lost 2 bases, the J end lost 0 bases, and 8 bases lay between the germline ends. CDR3: CASSLTVLAKNIQYF. CDR3 nucleotides: TGTGCCAGCAGTTTAACGGTTCTAGCCAAAAACATTCAGTACTTC.

This clonotype showed up just a few times. The chain has TRBV5-4 and TRBJ1-5; 8 bases fit TRBD1. The CDR3 length is 16 residues. V dropped 1 base and J dropped 0; count of bases not matched to a gene: 3. The germline CDR1 and CDR2 sequences are SGHNT and YYREEE (reference sequence). Here the CDR3 reads CASSLWTGHSNQPQHF. For the CDR3, the DNA is TGTGCCAGCAGCTTGTGGACAGGGCATAGCAATCAGCCCCAGCATTTT.

The sample holds many counts of this clonotype. The chain employs TRBV4-1 and TRBJ2-3, with D perhaps given as TRBD1 or TRBD2 (5 bases each). The length of the CDR3 is 19 residues. The germline V gene encodes CDR1 MGHRA and CDR2 YSYEKL. V was cut by 0 bases and J by 2 bases, with 21 bases left in between. The CDR3 spells CASSQDKIRVGGFTDTQYF. Here the CDR3 DNA reads TGCGCCAGCAGCCAAGATAAGATACGCGTTGGGGGTTTCACAGATACGCAGTATTTT.

This clonotype has more than one count but fewer than ten. The chain has TRBV5-6 and TRBJ1-2; D gene ambiguous. Trimming took 0 bases from V and 2 from J, leaving 8 bases between them. This CDR3 has 14 amino acids. Germline V gene data show CDR1 as SGHDT and CDR2 as YYEEEE. CDR3 sequence: CASSLGAQNYGYTF. As DNA, the CDR3 is TGTGCCAGCAGCTTGGGCGCGCAAAACTATGGCTACACCTTC.